A selection of T cell receptor beta chains follows, all from one sample in a study of cytomegalovirus exposure and HLA in healthy donors. TCRdb's copy holds only in-frame clones and misses some; the assay was immunoSEQ multiplex PCR. The table has about 160,000 clones, more than 60% seen once. Specimen: PBMCs. These receptors came from a man between 35 and 55 years old in good health and CMV-seronegative. Each CDR3 is given with its conserved first and last residue. D genes are given only for firm matches.

TRBD1,TRBV7-2,CASSFLTGGGTEAFF
TRBD2,TRBV10-3,CATSAYSGGVVGEQYF
.,TRBV9,CASSAGQSSYEQYF
TRBD1,TRBV5-1,CASSQIGTDNTYEQYF
.,TRBV18,CASSPPRNTGELFF
.,TRBV5-8,CASSWGGTNQPQHF
TRBD1,TRBV6-5,CASSYSGQGYSPLHF
TRBD1,TRBV2,CASNERGQGALQQYF
.,TRBV9,CASSVGALENTIYF
TRBD2,TRBV7-3,CASAPSGGTDTQYF
TRBD1,TRBV2,CASPGQGNGYTF
.,TRBV7-2,CASSLVLRTVSGNTIYF
.,TRBV12-5,CASGSSPSEQYF
.,TRBV28,CASSRGLGDQPQHF
.,TRBV5-6,CASSPGYGLNEQYF
.,TRBV6-6,CAIAQGGPQETQYF
.,TRBV4-3,CASSQDLDQPQHF
.,TRBV7-3,CASSQGGRGRTDTQYF
TRBD1,TRBV19,CATGTGRDSPLHF
TRBD2,TRBV6-9,CASSYSVSGGGLETLTSTDTQYF
.,TRBV2,CASLESADLNSPLHF
TRBD2,TRBV13,CASSYAGTSGSSGQYF
.,TRBV29-1,CSAPVTRWPYEQFF
.,TRBV30,CAWSVLGITGEQFF
.,TRBV27,CASSLSRGLHGYTF
.,TRBV6-1,CASSDGTRSTDTQYF
.,TRBV5-6,CASSLDRRGGKGPSYGYTF
.,TRBV6-5,CASRRGKRMNTEAFF
.,TRBV15,CATSTLNQPQHF
.,TRBV30,CAYADGSPYEQYF
.,TRBV30,CAWSAPSEQYF
TRBD1,TRBV4-1,CASSRGQGVHTF
.,TRBV6-1,CASSSRDSPLHF
TRBD1,TRBV15,CATTGTAENTEAFF
.,TRBV15,CATSRGASAQYF
.,TRBV6-5,CASTSGTRPYTQYF
.,TRBV4-3,CASSQGYRDTQYF
TRBD1,TRBV6-1,CASSARQGNSPLHF
TRBD1,TRBV7-3,CASSRTGQYPYEQYF
.,TRBV6-5,CASSPRTITYEQYF
.,TRBV18,CASSPLGGLNSPLHF